This section outlines one TCR beta chain sequence together with its context. This sample is part of a study of blood T cell repertoires in COVID-19. Study at large: Some COVID-19 samples were acute and others convalescent; all came from the United States, Italy and Spain. Sample material is recorded as cDNA or gDNA derived from T cells, B-cell-depleted T cells, or PBMCs.

V was cut by 6 bases and J by 1 base, with 12 bases left in between. CDR1 and CDR2 from the germline V gene are LNHDA and SQIVND (reference sequence). The CDR3 has 14 residues. Patients in Seattle were enrolled during active infection, then followed longitudinally. Per the study methods: The assay estimated nucleated cells by amplifying reference gene primers. Profiled with immunoSEQ multiplex PCR; TCRdb holds only in-frame clones, not every one. That table gives V, J and clone size, and the DNA gave D and trimming. The table has approximately 120,000 clones, about 85% seen once. Source material: peripheral blood. The V gene is TRBV19, the J gene TRBJ1-2; no definite D call. This clonotype was sampled from a woman at least 80 years old with COVID-19, enrolled during active disease. The CDR3: CASSNEGLNYGYTF. The CDR3 bases are TGTGCCAGTAGCAATGAAGGACTTAACTATGGCTACACCTTC.